This is a list of T cell receptor beta chains from one sample in a study of blood T cell repertoires in COVID-19. Only in-frame clones appear in the TCRdb table, and some are missing; sequencing was by immunoSEQ multiplex PCR. Here the sample spans roughly 440,000 clones, about 87% being singletons. Sequenced: peripheral blood. Receptors were obtained from a woman in her forties or fifties with COVID-19, enrolled during active disease. Both conserved end residues are part of each CDR3. The order of the fields is V gene, J gene, clone size, D gene, CDR3 protein, CDR3 DNA. A D gene is named only where the DNA matches it firmly. Where a row states a size, it is once, few, many or the class of an expanded clone; other rows omit it.

TRBV6-5,TRBJ2-2,.,TRBD1,CASSYGPGQGAGELFF,TGTGCCAGCAGTTACGGTCCGGGACAGGGGGCCGGGGAGCTGTTTTTT
TRBV28,TRBJ2-3,few,.,CASSPPSGLTDTQYF,TGTGCCAGCAGTCCCCCCAGCGGGTTAACAGATACGCAGTATTTT
TRBV7-3,TRBJ2-7,.,.,CASSLSPGRISEQYF,TGTGCCAGCAGCTTAAGTCCAGGGAGGATCTCCGAGCAGTACTTC
TRBV6-6,TRBJ2-7,.,.,CASSTPERAPSYEQYF,TGTGCCAGCAGTACCCCTGAGAGGGCCCCCAGCTACGAGCAGTACTTC
TRBV29-1,TRBJ2-3,.,TRBD1,CSVPGQGGTDTQYF,TGCAGCGTCCCGGGACAGGGGGGCACAGATACGCAGTATTTT
TRBV10-1,TRBJ2-7,.,.,CASSEGGEQYF,TGCGCCAGCAGTGAAGGGGGAGAGCAGTACTTC
TRBV19,TRBJ2-2,.,TRBD1,CASSIGQGNTGELFF,TGTGCCAGTAGTATTGGACAGGGTAACACCGGGGAGCTGTTTTTT
TRBV5-6,TRBJ1-5,few,.,CASSFQVGGTPQHF,TGTGCCAGCAGTTTTCAGGTGGGGGGAACGCCCCAGCATTTT
TRBV12-5,TRBJ2-5,.,TRBD2,CASGPSGEETQYF,TGTGCTAGTGGCCCCAGCGGGGAAGAGACCCAGTACTTC
TRBV28,TRBJ2-3,.,.,CASTRTASTDTQYF,TGTGCCAGCACTCGGACAGCTAGCACAGATACGCAGTATTTT
TRBV4-1,TRBJ1-1,.,.,CASSQGILLGGRARENTEAFF,TGCGCCAGCAGCCAAGGAATTTTATTGGGGGGTCGCGCCCGAGAGAACACTGAAGCTTTCTTT
TRBV6-5,TRBJ1-1,.,.,CASSWGGEGNTEAFF,TGTGCCAGCAGCTGGGGGGGGGAGGGGAACACTGAAGCTTTCTTT
TRBV30,TRBJ1-4,.,.,CAWSVSLYNEKLFF,TGTGCCTGGAGTGTAAGCCTATATAACGAAAAACTGTTTTTT
TRBV19,TRBJ2-3,.,TRBD2,CASSLRTSGFTDTQYF,TGTGCCAGTAGCCTAAGGACTAGCGGGTTCACAGATACGCAGTATTTT
TRBV5-1,TRBJ1-4,once,.,CASSLESVGASEKLFF,TGCGCCAGCAGCTTGGAGTCCGTAGGGGCAAGTGAAAAACTGTTTTTT
TRBV6-5,TRBJ1-6,.,.,CASSYSARGYNSPLHF,TGTGCCAGCAGTTACTCGGCCCGCGGCTATAATTCACCCCTCCACTTT